Shown below are 21 T cell receptor beta chains from a single sample sequenced in a study of blood T cell repertoires in COVID-19. Repertoires were generated with immunoSEQ multiplex PCR, while TCRdb's copy carries only in-frame clones and drops some. Of 100,000 to 120,000 clones in the sample, 70% to 90% were seen once. The sample consisted of peripheral blood. These receptors were collected from a woman aged 45 to 65 with acute or convalescent COVID-19.

The V and J genes are TRBV15 and TRBJ2-5, with unresolved D. There are 13 residues in the CDR3. V was trimmed by 4 bases and J by 5 bases, leaving 11 bases between them. In germline, CDR1 is LNHNV, CDR2 YYDKDF (reference sequence). The CDR3 DNA follows: TGTGCCACCAGCACAGACGGTTGGGAGACCCAGTACTTC. As protein: CATSTDGWETQYF.

This sequence joins TRBV5-1 and TRBJ2-1, with D unresolved. The V gene's germline CDR1 is SGHRS and CDR2 YFSETQ. Trimming removed 0 bases at V and 16 bases at J, with 11 bases between. The CDR3 extends over 11 amino acids. The CDR3 protein is CASSLGAEEFF. The CDR3 coding sequence is TGCGCCAGCAGCTTGGGAGCTGAGGAATTCTTC.

The J gene is TRBJ2-2, the V gene TRBV2, with no clear D. Germline CDR1 reads SNHLY; CDR2 reads FYNNEI. The CDR3 totals 11 residues. The germline V and J ends were trimmed by 7 bases and 8 bases, with 8 bases remaining between them. CDR3 loop: CASIHIGELFF. The CDR3 DNA is TGTGCCAGCATCCACATAGGGGAGCTGTTTTTT.

The rearrangement links TRBV7-2 to TRBJ1-6; D not resolved. This CDR3 region has 15 residues. Germline-derived CDR1 and CDR2 are SGHTA and FQGNSA. Trimming left V 3 bases short and J 5 bases short, with 11 bases between. CDR3 nucleotide sequence: TGTGCCAGCAGCTTTCTAGGAGTCGATAATTCACCCCTCCACTTT. It codes for CASSFLGVDNSPLHF.

The chain is built from TRBV6-5 and TRBJ2-7, with a possible D match to TRBD1 (5 bases). The V gene's germline CDR1 is MNHEY and CDR2 SVGAGI. The CDR3 sequence is 15 residues long. V was cut by 6 bases and J by 3 bases, with 18 bases left in between. CDR3 residues: CASSLGARQNYEQYF. CDR3 nucleotide sequence: TGTGCCAGCAGCTTAGGTGCGAGACAGAACTACGAGCAGTACTTC.

In its sample, this clone was seen once. The chain recombines TRBV3-1 (or the pseudogene TRBV3-2) with TRBJ2-1, with D perhaps TRBD1 (6 bases). V was clipped by 5 bases and J by 7 bases, with 12 bases between them. There are 13 residues in the CDR3. CDR1 is LGHDT, CDR2 YNNKEL, per germline (reference sequence). The CDR3 loop is CASSSGQSNEQFF. In nucleotides, the CDR3 is TGTGCCAGCAGCTCCGGACAGTCGAATGAGCAGTTCTTC.

The chain is built from TRBV30 and TRBJ1-6; 7 positions match TRBD1. V lost 2 bases and J lost 9; bases outside the gene matches: 10. CDR1 GTSNPN and CDR2 SVGIG come from the germline V gene (reference sequence). The CDR3 is 15 amino acids. The CDR3 DNA reads as TGTGCCTGGAGTACAGGGACAGCCGGTGGTTCACCCCTCCACTTT. Its protein is CAWSTGTAGGSPLHF.

This chain joins TRBV5-4 and TRBJ2-7, with D possibly matching TRBD1 (5 bases). The CDR3 has 12 amino acids. In germline, CDR1 is SGHNT, CDR2 YYREEE (reference sequence). V shed 2 bases and J shed 4 bases, with 7 bases lying between them. CDR3 in amino acids: CASSFDRYEQYF. CDR3 DNA sequence: TGTGCCAGCAGCTTCGACAGATACGAGCAGTACTTC.

The chain couples TRBV5-1 to TRBJ1-2; 10 bases line up with TRBD1. Germline V gives CDR1 SGHRS, CDR2 YFSETQ. The junction had 4 bases not matched to a gene; V was cut back by 4 bases and J by 4 bases. The CDR3 extends over 14 amino acids. CDR3 protein: CASSTGQGGYGYTF. Written as DNA, the CDR3 is TGCGCCAGCAGCACCGGACAGGGGGGCTATGGCTACACCTTC.

The chain employs TRBV6-6 and TRBJ1-1, with TRBD1 identical over 9 bases. Germline CDR1 MNHNY, CDR2 SVGAGI (reference sequence). CDR3 length equals 15 residues. The V and J ends lost 4 bases and 6 bases, in that order; junction bases with no gene match: 9. The CDR3 DNA sequence: TGTGCCAGCAGTTCTTTGACAGGGGGTAGGGCTGAAGCTTTCTTT. It is translated as CASSSLTGGRAEAFF.

The genes are TRBV27 and TRBJ2-2; 12 nucleotides agree with TRBD2. The CDR3 spans 16 residues. CDR1 is MNHEY, CDR2 SMNVEV, per germline (reference sequence). V trimming: 4 bases; J trimming: 8 bases; junction bases outside the gene matches: 8. CDR3 nucleotides: TGTGCCAGCAGTTCCAGACTAGCGGGGGTCTTGGGGGAGCTGTTTTTT. Amino acid sequence: CASSSRLAGVLGELFF.

This rearrangement joins TRBV25-1 to TRBJ2-3; 10 nucleotides agree with TRBD1. Germline V gives CDR1 MGHDK, CDR2 SYGVNS. The CDR3 covers 15 residues. Losses at the gene ends were 8 bases for V and 4 bases for J; bases not matched to a gene: 9. CDR3 in DNA: TGTGCCAGCGAGGCCCCGGGACAGGGGCCAGATACGCAGTATTTT. It specifies CASEAPGQGPDTQYF.

This chain links TRBV4-1 with TRBJ1-4, with 7 bases identical to TRBD1. Germline trimming cut 4 bases from V and 7 bases from J; bases unmatched to any gene: 9. This CDR3 is 15 amino acids long. Germline V lookup: CDR1 MGHRA, CDR2 YSYEKL. The CDR3 protein is CASSLIQGQAEKLFF. As DNA, the CDR3 is TGCGCCAGCAGCCTAATACAGGGGCAGGCTGAAAAACTGTTTTTT.

The V gene is TRBV28, the J gene TRBJ2-2; D is possibly TRBD1 (5 bases). The CDR3 runs to 15 residues. Germline V gives CDR1 MDHEN, CDR2 SYDVKM. The V end was cut by 3 bases, the J end by 1 base, with 9 bases between. CDR3 region: CASSLGHMNTGELFF. The CDR3 DNA reads TGTGCCAGCAGTTTGGGGCATATGAACACCGGGGAGCTGTTTTTT.

The rearrangement joins TRBV30 to TRBJ1-4, with 7 bases that match TRBD1. The length of the CDR3 is 13 residues. Germline V gene sequence: CDR1 GTSNPN, CDR2 SVGIG (reference sequence). The ends lost 0 bases at V and 6 bases at J; junction bases unmatched: 1. The CDR3 bases are TGTGCCTGGAGTGTAGGGGGCGATGAAAAACTGTTTTTT. Translation: CAWSVGGDEKLFF.

J is TRBJ1-1 and V is TRBV4-3, with a tentative D call TRBD1 (5 bases). Germline V gives CDR1 LGHNA, CDR2 YSLEER. The CDR3 runs 15 residues. V lost 1 base to trimming and J lost 3 bases, with 12 bases between them. CDR3 sequence: CASSQGPRGDTEAFF. The CDR3 bases are TGCGCCAGCAGCCAAGGACCCCGGGGGGACACTGAAGCTTTCTTT.

The V and J genes are TRBV15 and TRBJ2-2; D perhaps matches TRBD2 (6 bases). V lost 6 bases and J 0 bases, leaving 11 bases between the germline ends. This CDR3 is 15 amino acids long. From germline, CDR1 is LNHNV and CDR2 YYDKDF (reference sequence). In DNA, the CDR3 is TGTGCCACCAGGGGCGGGACGGCGAACACCGGGGAGCTGTTTTTT. It is translated as CATRGGTANTGELFF.

V is TRBV2 and J is TRBJ1-2; D is possibly TRBD1 (6 bases). Germline lookup yields CDR1 SNHLY and CDR2 FYNNEI. Trimming removed 6 bases at V and 2 bases at J, with 10 bases between. This CDR3 region has 13 residues. The CDR3: CASSRDTNYGYTF. The CDR3 coding sequence is TGTGCCAGCAGCCGGGACACCAACTATGGCTACACCTTC.

The chain carries TRBV9 and TRBJ1-2; D is unresolved. Trimming stripped 0 bases from V and 1 base from J, with 10 bases between. CDR1 SGDLS and CDR2 YYNGEE come from the germline V gene. This CDR3 is 15 amino acids long. The CDR3 coding sequence is TGTGCCAGCAGCGTAGAGGCGCGGAGTAACTATGGCTACACCTTC. Amino acids: CASSVEARSNYGYTF.

The chain recombines TRBV27 with TRBJ2-5; possibly TRBD1 for D (6 bases). The CDR3 covers 14 residues. CDR1 and CDR2 from the germline V gene are MNHEY and SMNVEV (reference sequence). Trimming stripped 4 bases from V and 2 bases from J, with 11 bases between. Written as DNA, the CDR3 is TGTGCCAGCAGTTCAACAGGGTCGCAAGAGACCCAGTACTTC. This sequence encodes CASSSTGSQETQYF.

This sequence joins TRBV29-1 and TRBJ2-2; D possibly corresponds to TRBD1 (5 bases). The V end lost 6 bases, the J end lost 0 bases, and 11 bases lay between the germline ends. Germline lookup yields CDR1 SQVTM and CDR2 ANQGSEA. This CDR3 is built from 14 residues. CDR3 residues: CSVSTASNTGELFF. CDR3 sequence (DNA): TGCAGCGTCTCGACAGCCTCGAACACCGGGGAGCTGTTTTTT.